This passage covers 14 T cell receptor beta chains from one sample sequenced in a study of vaccination effects on CD4 cells after COVID-19. No antigens are known for them. TCRdb's table, derived via immunoSEQ multiplex PCR, lists solely in-frame clones and lacks some. This table has about 73,000 clones, 60% to 75% appearing once. Prior to sequencing, the ViraFEST assay stimulated PBMC with viral peptide pools, which expanded the antigen-specific CD4+ T cells. Researchers isolated CD4+ T cells once ten to eleven days of culture had elapsed. All vaccine recipients tested negative for nucleocapsid antibodies and had never contracted SARS-CoV-2 infection. The specimen comprised CD4+ T cells from PBMCs cultured with HCoV-NL63 spike peptides, sampled before COVID-19 vaccination. The receptors were sampled from a human donor who received a COVID-19 vaccine.

The J gene is TRBJ2-1, the V gene TRBV5-1, with 7 bases that match TRBD1. CDR1 and CDR2 (germline): SGHRS, YFSETQ. J lost 7 bases, V lost 0 bases, and 7 bases had no gene match. The CDR3 is 15 residues long. Written as DNA, the CDR3 is TGCGCCAGCAGCTTGGTAGGGGGCGGTAGAAATGAGCAGTTCTTC. It is translated as CASSLVGGGRNEQFF.

V and J are TRBV24-1 and TRBJ2-4, with TRBD2 matching 7 bases. V shed 7 bases, J shed 1 base, and the junction held 15 bases outside the gene matches. CDR1 and CDR2 from the germline V gene are KGHDR and SFDVKD. The CDR3 has 18 residues. CDR3 bases: TGTGCCACCAGGGGGGGAGGGCCGACATTGGGTGCCAAAAACATTCAGTACTTC. Translating gives CATRGGGPTLGAKNIQYF.

The chain recombines TRBV24-1 with TRBJ2-5; possibly TRBD1 or TRBD2 for D (6 bases each). The V gene lost 4 bases and the J gene lost 4 bases, with 15 bases spanning the gap. The germline CDR1 and CDR2 sequences are KGHDR and SFDVKD. This CDR3 has 15 residues. For the CDR3, the DNA is TGTGCCACCAGTGACCCAACGGGGGCCGGAGAGACCCAGTACTTC. Protein sequence: CATSDPTGAGETQYF.

The chain recombines TRBV3-1 (or the pseudogene TRBV3-2) with TRBJ2-5; 8 bases map to TRBD2. The CDR3 contains 15 residues. Germline loops: CDR1 LGHDT, CDR2 YNNKEL (reference sequence). Trimming took 6 bases from V and 5 from J; bases not matched to a gene: 11. The CDR3, as DNA: TGTGCCAGCAGAGACTCGGGGGGGGCCTCGGAGACCCAGTACTTC. Protein product: CASRDSGGASETQYF.

This clone has just one count. This chain joins TRBV30 and TRBJ2-1; 7 bases line up with TRBD2. V lost 2 bases to trimming and J lost 4 bases; unmatched junction nucleotides: 11. The CDR3 loop spans 16 amino acids. Germline loops: CDR1 GTSNPN, CDR2 SVGIG (reference sequence). DNA of the CDR3: TGTGCCTGGAGTCCCAAGGGGACCGGGGGGTACAATGAGCAGTTCTTC. It translates to CAWSPKGTGGYNEQFF.

The rearrangement uses TRBV5-1 and TRBJ2-3; TRBD2 aligns across 8 bases. V trimming: 8 bases; J trimming: 2 bases; junction bases outside the gene matches: 10. Germline assignment: CDR1 SGHRS and CDR2 YFSETQ. The CDR3 runs to 15 residues. In DNA, the CDR3 is TGCGCCAGTAGGTTAGCGGGGAGGACCACAGATACGCAGTATTTT. Encoded protein: CASRLAGRTTDTQYF.

The chain recombines TRBV24-1 with TRBJ1-1; no firm D call. The CDR3 is made up of 11 amino acids. Per the germline V gene, CDR1 is KGHDR and CDR2 is SFDVKD. Trimming shortened V by 8 bases and J by 1 base, and 4 bases separated the two germline ends. In DNA form, the CDR3 reads TGTGCCACCATGGAGAACACTGAAGCTTTCTTT. Amino acid sequence: CATMENTEAFF.

CDR3 bases: TGTGCCAGCAGGCCCATAATAAGCTATGGCTACACCTTC. Translation gives CASRPIISYGYTF. The V gene is TRBV2, the J gene TRBJ1-2; D is undetermined. The V gene lost 6 bases and the J gene lost 4 bases, with 12 bases spanning the gap. Germline values: CDR1 SNHLY, CDR2 FYNNEI. The CDR3 sequence is 13 residues long.

The rearrangement links TRBV9 to TRBJ1-2; possible D gene TRBD1, 6 bases. V was trimmed by 0 bases and J by 5 bases, leaving 14 bases between them. The CDR3 extends over 15 amino acids. CDR1 and CDR2 from the germline V gene are SGDLS and YYNGEE. The CDR3 reads CASSVEAGVGYGYTF. The CDR3 DNA reads TGTGCCAGCAGCGTAGAGGCAGGGGTGGGATATGGCTACACCTTC.

This chain links TRBV24-1 with TRBJ1-2; D unclear. This CDR3 has 14 amino acids. CDR1 is KGHDR and CDR2 is SFDVKD in the germline V gene. The V end lost 0 bases, the J end lost 1 base, and 5 bases lay between the germline ends. CDR3 nucleotide sequence: TGTGCCACCAGTGATTTGCCATTTAACTATGGCTACACCTTC. Protein product: CATSDLPFNYGYTF.

The chain links TRBV24-1 to TRBJ2-5; no firm D call. Germline lookup yields CDR1 KGHDR and CDR2 SFDVKD. This CDR3 spans 14 amino acids. With 3 bases removed from V and 2 bases from J, the gap between germline ends came to 9 bases. CDR3 in DNA: TGTGCCACCAGTGATAACCCCGGACAAGAGACCCAGTACTTC. It encodes CATSDNPGQETQYF.

The CDR3 DNA is TGTGCCAGCAGTTATCAGGGGAGCACAGATACGCAGTATTTT. This sequence encodes CASSYQGSTDTQYF. The V and J genes are TRBV6-2 or TRBV6-3 and TRBJ2-3, with D possibly being TRBD1 (6 bases). The germline V gene has CDR1 MNHEY and CDR2 SVGEGT. V gave up 3 bases and J gave up 0 bases, with 7 bases separating them. CDR3 length: 14 amino acids.

CDR3 in DNA: TGTGCCAGCAGCCAAGCCGCGGGGGAGCAGTACGTC. It codes for CASSQAAGEQYV. The chain combines TRBV3-1 (or the pseudogene TRBV3-2) with TRBJ2-7, with TRBD2 as a possible D gene (6 bases). The CDR3 runs 12 residues. Germline-derived CDR1 and CDR2 are LGHDT and YNNKEL (reference sequence). The germline V and J ends were trimmed by 1 base and 7 bases, with 8 bases remaining between them.

The chain combines TRBV30 with TRBJ2-3, with no clear D. CDR1 and CDR2 from the germline V gene are GTSNPN and SVGIG (reference sequence). CDR3 length: 12 amino acids. V gave up 4 bases and J gave up 1 base, with 6 bases separating them. The chain's CDR3 is CAWTQGTDTQYF. The CDR3 DNA follows: TGTGCCTGGACCCAGGGCACAGATACGCAGTATTTT.